This T cell receptor (beta chain) comes out of a study of T cell changes during pregnancy in multiple sclerosis. Sequencing was performed with immunoSEQ multiplex PCR; in TCRdb, only in-frame clones are kept and a portion is missing. Among roughly 88,000 clones listed, 92% were seen once. Losses at the gene ends were 6 bases for V and 0 bases for J; bases not matched to a gene: 9. Germline loops: CDR1 MGHRA, CDR2 YSYEKL. The CDR3 sequence is 16 residues long. The chain carries TRBV4-1 and TRBJ1-1, with 8 bases identical to TRBD1. The receptor was isolated from a female donor with multiple sclerosis, enrolled in a pregnancy study. The sequencing here drew on peripheral blood, taken in the first trimester of pregnancy. The CDR3, as DNA: TGCGCCAGCAGGGGAGGACAGGGAATTATGAACACTGAAGCTTTCTTT. It yields the protein CASRGGQGIMNTEAFF.